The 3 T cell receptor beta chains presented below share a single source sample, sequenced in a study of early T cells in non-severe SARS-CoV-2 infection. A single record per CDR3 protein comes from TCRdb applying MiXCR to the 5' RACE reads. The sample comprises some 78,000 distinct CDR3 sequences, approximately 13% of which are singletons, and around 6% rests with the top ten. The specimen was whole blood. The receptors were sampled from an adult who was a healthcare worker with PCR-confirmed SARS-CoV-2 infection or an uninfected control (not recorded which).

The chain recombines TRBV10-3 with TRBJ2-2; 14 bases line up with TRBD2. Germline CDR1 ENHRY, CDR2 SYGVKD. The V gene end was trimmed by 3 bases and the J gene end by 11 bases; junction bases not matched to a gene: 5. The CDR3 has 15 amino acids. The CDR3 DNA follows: TGTGCCATCAGTGACCCGACTAGCGGGGGGGCCGAGCTGTTTTTT. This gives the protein CAISDPTSGGAELFF.

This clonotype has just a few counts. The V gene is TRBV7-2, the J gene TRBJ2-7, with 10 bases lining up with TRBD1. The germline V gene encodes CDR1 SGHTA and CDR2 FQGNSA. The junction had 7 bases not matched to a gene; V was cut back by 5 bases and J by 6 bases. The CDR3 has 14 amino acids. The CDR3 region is CASSTGTGVFEQYF. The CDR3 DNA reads TGTGCCAGCAGCACCGGGACAGGGGTTTTCGAGCAGTACTTC.

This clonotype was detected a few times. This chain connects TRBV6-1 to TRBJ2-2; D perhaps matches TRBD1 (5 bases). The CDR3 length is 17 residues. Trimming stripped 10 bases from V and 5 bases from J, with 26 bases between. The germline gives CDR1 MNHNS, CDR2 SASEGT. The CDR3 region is CATTRQGASSVTGELFF. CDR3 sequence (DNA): TGTGCCACCACGCGACAAGGGGCGTCCTCTGTGACCGGGGAGCTGTTTTTT.